This TCR beta chain originates from a study of blood T cells in healthy people across ages. Study conclusions and caveats: With donor CMV status unknown, expanded clonotype changes were possibly confounded.

A second PCR of roughly 7 to 11 cycles used a sample-barcoded 5' primer and a J-beta primer mix. Every sample produced at least 3 million CDR3-containing paired-end reads. TCRdb itself ran the 5' RACE reads through MiXCR, one entry per CDR3 protein. The sample contains about 1,400,000 distinct CDR3 sequences, 42% of which appear only once. This clonotype was counted at least ten times. What it binds is not known. The CDR3 length is 13 residues. The junction had 9 bases not matched to a gene; V was cut back by 7 bases and J by 10 bases. Germline CDR1 is DFQATT and CDR2 is SNEGSKA (reference sequence). PBMCs were isolated at a quantity of at least 6.5 million per sample.

This sequence originates from a woman younger than 30 in good health. The sequenced material came from blood. This chain links TRBV20-1 with TRBJ2-1, with TRBD2 identical over 11 bases. The CDR3 spells CSVPSGRFGEQFF. The CDR3 region has the DNA TGCAGTGTACCTAGCGGGAGGTTTGGGGAGCAGTTCTTC.